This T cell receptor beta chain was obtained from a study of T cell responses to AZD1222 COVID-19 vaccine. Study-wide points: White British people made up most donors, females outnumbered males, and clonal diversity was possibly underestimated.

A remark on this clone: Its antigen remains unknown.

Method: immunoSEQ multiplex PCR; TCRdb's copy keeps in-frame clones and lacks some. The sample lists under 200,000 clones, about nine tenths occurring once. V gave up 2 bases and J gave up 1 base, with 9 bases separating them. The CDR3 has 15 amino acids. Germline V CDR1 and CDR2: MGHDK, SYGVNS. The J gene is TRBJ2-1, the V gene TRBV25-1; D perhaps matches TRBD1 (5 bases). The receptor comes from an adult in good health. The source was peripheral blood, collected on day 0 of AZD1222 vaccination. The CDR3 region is CASSEQGDSYNEQFF. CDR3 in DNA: TGTGCCAGCAGTGAACAGGGCGATTCCTACAATGAGCAGTTCTTC.